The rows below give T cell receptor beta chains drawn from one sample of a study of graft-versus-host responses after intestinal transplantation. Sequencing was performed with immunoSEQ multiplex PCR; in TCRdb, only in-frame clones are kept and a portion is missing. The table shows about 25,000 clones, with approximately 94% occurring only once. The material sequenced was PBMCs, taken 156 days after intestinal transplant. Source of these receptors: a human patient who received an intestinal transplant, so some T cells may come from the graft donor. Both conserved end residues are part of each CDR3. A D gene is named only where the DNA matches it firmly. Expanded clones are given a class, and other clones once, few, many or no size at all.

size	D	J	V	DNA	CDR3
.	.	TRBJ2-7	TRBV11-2	TGTGCCAGCAGCTTAGGTGTCTCATACGAGCAGTACTTC	CASSLGVSYEQYF
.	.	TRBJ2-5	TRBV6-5	TGTGCCAGCAGTGGTGAGGGTGGGTTCCCCCAGTACTTC	CASSGEGGFPQYF
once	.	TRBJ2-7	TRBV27	TGTGCCAGCAGTTTAGGGCCTGGAAGCTCCTACGAGCAGTACTTC	CASSLGPGSSYEQYF
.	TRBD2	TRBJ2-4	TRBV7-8	TGTGCCAGCAGCTTAGCTGGACTAGCGGGGGGTCTAGCCAAAAACATTCAGTACTTC	CASSLAGLAGGLAKNIQYF
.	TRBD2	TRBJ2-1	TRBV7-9	TGTGCCAGCAGCTTAGTAGCGGGGGAGCTCAATGAGCAGTTCTTC	CASSLVAGELNEQFF
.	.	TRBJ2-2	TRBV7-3	TGTGCCAGCAGGGACAGTATGGCCGGGGAGCTGTTTTTT	CASRDSMAGELFF
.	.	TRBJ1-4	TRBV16	TGTGCCAGCAGCCAATCGGGTCCGAGGGAAAAACTGTTTTTT	CASSQSGPREKLFF
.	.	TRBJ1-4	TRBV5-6	TGTGCCAGCAGCCCTCAACACGGAGGTGAAAAACTGTTTTTT	CASSPQHGGEKLFF
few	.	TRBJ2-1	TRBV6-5	TGTGCCAGCAGTTACCGGGGTCCGTATGATGAGCAGTTCTTC	CASSYRGPYDEQFF
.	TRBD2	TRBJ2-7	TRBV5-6	TGTGCCAGCAGACCGACTAGCGGGAGTAGATCCGAGCAGTACTTC	CASRPTSGSRSEQYF
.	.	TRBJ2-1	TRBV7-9	TGTGCCAGCAGCCAGGGGGCGGGAGGCACCTACAATGAGCAGTTCTTC	CASSQGAGGTYNEQFF
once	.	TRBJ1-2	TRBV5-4	TGTGCCAGCAGCCTTTCCTATGGCTACACCTTC	CASSLSYGYTF
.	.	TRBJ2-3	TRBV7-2	TGTGCCAGCAGCACCTTAGGGACACCCCCAGATACGCAGTATTTT	CASSTLGTPPDTQYF
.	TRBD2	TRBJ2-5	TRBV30	TGTGCCTGGGGAAAACTAGCGGGCGGGGAGACCCAGTACTTC	CAWGKLAGGETQYF
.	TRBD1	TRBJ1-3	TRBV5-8	TGTGCCAGCAGCTCGGGACAGAGCTCTGGAAACACCATATATTTT	CASSSGQSSGNTIYF
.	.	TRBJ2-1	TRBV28	TGTGCCAGCAGTTTAATCGCGGGATTCCAGAATGAGCAGTTCTTC	CASSLIAGFQNEQFF
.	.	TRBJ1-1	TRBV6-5	TGTGCCAGCAGTCTGAGTTTGACCCCCGACACTGAAGCTTTCTTT	CASSLSLTPDTEAFF
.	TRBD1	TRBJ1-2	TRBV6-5	TGTGCCAGCAGAGGGACAGTTTCGTATGGCTACACCTTC	CASRGTVSYGYTF
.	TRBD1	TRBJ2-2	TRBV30	TGTGCCTGGAGTACCACCGGGACAGGGGGGGCCGGGGAGCTGTTTTTT	CAWSTTGTGGAGELFF
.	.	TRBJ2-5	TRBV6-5	TGTGCCAGCAGTTATATGTTCCAGCCTCCGCCAGGGACCCAGTACTTC	CASSYMFQPPPGTQYF
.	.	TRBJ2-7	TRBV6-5	TGTGCCAGCAGTTACGGTAGGGACGATGCCTACGAGCAGTACTTC	CASSYGRDDAYEQYF
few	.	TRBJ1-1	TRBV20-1	TGCAGTGCTAGAGCAGAGTTCCGAGCTTTCTTT	CSARAEFRAFF
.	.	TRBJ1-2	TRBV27	TGTGCCAGCAGTTTAGGGTCGGTGGGGAACTACTATGGCTACACCTTC	CASSLGSVGNYYGYTF
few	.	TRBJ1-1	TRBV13	TGTGCCAGCAGCTTAATTTGGGACACTGAAGCTTTCTTT	CASSLIWDTEAFF
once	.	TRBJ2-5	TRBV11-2	TGTGCCAGCAGCGCTACACCGGGGGAGACCCAGTACTTC	CASSATPGETQYF
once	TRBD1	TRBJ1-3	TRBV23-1	TGCGCCAGCAGTCAATCCTCGTCAGGGGGCCACCTTCGTGGAAACACCATATATTTT	CASSQSSSGGHLRGNTIYF
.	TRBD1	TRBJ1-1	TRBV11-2	TGTGCCAGCAGCCCGAGGACAGGTGCGAAGAACACTGAAGCTTTCTTT	CASSPRTGAKNTEAFF
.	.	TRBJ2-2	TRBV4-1	TGCGCCAGCAGCCCCGGGACAGCGGGCACCGGGGAGCTGTTTTTT	CASSPGTAGTGELFF
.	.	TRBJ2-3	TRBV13	TGTGCCAGCTTGGGGGCTTCCACAGATACGCAGTATTTT	CASLGASTDTQYF
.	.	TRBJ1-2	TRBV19	TGTGCCAGTAGTATAGGTCCGGGCTATGGCTACACCTTC	CASSIGPGYGYTF
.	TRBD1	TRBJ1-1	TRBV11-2	TGTGCCAGCAGCTTAGATTGGACAGGGTGGAACACTGAAGCTTTCTTT	CASSLDWTGWNTEAFF
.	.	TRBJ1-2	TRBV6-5	TGTGCCAGCAGTCTGGACGCAGACACTAACTATGGCTACACCTTC	CASSLDADTNYGYTF
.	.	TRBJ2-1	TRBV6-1	TGTGCCAGCAGTGCTAGTACTGGGACCCACAATGAGCAGTTCTTC	CASSASTGTHNEQFF
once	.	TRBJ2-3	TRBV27	TGTGCCAGCAGTAAGTGGGGGGAATCCACAGATACGCAGTATTTT	CASSKWGESTDTQYF
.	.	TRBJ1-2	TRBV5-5	TGTGCCAGCAGCTTGGTGTCTGAGCAGACCTTTAACTATGGCTACACCTTC	CASSLVSEQTFNYGYTF
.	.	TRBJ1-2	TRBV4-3	TGCGCCAGCAGCCAAGATGTCCTGGGGGCGTACGATGGCTACACCTTC	CASSQDVLGAYDGYTF
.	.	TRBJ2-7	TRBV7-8	TGTGCCAGCAGCTTATCTGCCGCGGTCTCCTACGAGCAGTACTTC	CASSLSAAVSYEQYF
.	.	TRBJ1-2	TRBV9	TGTGCCAGCAGCCCGCGGGGGGCAGGGAACTATGGCTACACCTTC	CASSPRGAGNYGYTF
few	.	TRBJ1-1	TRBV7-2	TGTGCCAGCAGCTTAGTCTTAGCGGGGGGGGCAGACACTGAAGCTTTCTTT	CASSLVLAGGADTEAFF
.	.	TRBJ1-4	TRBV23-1	TGCGCCAGCAGTAGGACAGTAGGTAATGAAAAACTGTTTTTT	CASSRTVGNEKLFF
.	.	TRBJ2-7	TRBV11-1	TGTGCCAGCAGCTTAGAGTGGCGGAACGAGCAGTACTTC	CASSLEWRNEQYF
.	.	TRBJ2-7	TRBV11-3	TGTGCCAGCAGCGCCCGGGACGGATACTACGAGCAGTACTTC	CASSARDGYYEQYF
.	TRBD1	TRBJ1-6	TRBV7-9	TGTGCCAGCAGCTGGGACAGCTCCTATAATTCACCCCTCCACTTT	CASSWDSSYNSPLHF
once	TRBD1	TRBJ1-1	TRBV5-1	TGCGCCAGCAGCTTGCGACAGGGAAACACTGAAGCTTTCTTT	CASSLRQGNTEAFF
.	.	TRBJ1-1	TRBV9	TGTGCCAGCAGCGACGGGGTGAACACTGAAGCTTTCTTT	CASSDGVNTEAFF
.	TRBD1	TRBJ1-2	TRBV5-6	TGTGCCAGCAGCTGGGACAGGGCATACTATGGCTACACCTTC	CASSWDRAYYGYTF
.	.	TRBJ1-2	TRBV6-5	TGTGCCAGCAGTTATGGGGGTGCGAGTGGCTACACCTTC	CASSYGGASGYTF
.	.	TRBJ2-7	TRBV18	TGTGCCAGCTCACCTGGGACGCGCTACGAGCAGTACTTC	CASSPGTRYEQYF
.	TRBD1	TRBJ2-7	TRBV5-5	TGTGCCAGCAGCCAAACCGGGACAGGGATCTACGAGCAGTACTTC	CASSQTGTGIYEQYF
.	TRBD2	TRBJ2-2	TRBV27	TGTGCCAGCAGTTTTTGGCGGGAGGCAGGTGCCGGGGAGCTGTTTTTT	CASSFWREAGAGELFF
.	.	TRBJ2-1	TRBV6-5	TGTGCCAGCAGTTACCCGGGGGTCAATGAGCAGTTCTTC	CASSYPGVNEQFF
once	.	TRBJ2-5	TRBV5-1	TGCGCCAGCAGCAAAACGAACCACCCGGGGGACTTGACGCAAGAGACCCAGTACTTC	CASSKTNHPGDLTQETQYF
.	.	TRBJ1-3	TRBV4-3	TGCGCCAGCAGCCATGGGACTGGAAGTGGAAACACCATATATTTT	CASSHGTGSGNTIYF
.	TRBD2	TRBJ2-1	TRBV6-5	TGTGCCAGCAGTTACCTGCTAGCGGGAGAAAACAATGAGCAGTTCTTC	CASSYLLAGENNEQFF
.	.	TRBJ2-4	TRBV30	TGTGCCTGTCGGGACGCCCTAGCCAAAAACATTCAGTACTTC	CACRDALAKNIQYF
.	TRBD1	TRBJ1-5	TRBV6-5	TGTGCCAGCAGCCAAGGACAGGGGTATCAGCCCCAGCATTTT	CASSQGQGYQPQHF
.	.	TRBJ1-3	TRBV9	TGTGCCAGCAGCGTAGGAGATGGAAACACCATATATTTT	CASSVGDGNTIYF
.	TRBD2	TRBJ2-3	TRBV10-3	TGTGCCATCGCCGGATCGGGACTAGCGGGGGGGCCTCAACATCCAGATACGCAGTATTTT	CAIAGSGLAGGPQHPDTQYF
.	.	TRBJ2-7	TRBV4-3	TGCGCCAGCAGCCAAGGGGTCGAGGGCTATAGGGACGAGCAGTACTTC	CASSQGVEGYRDEQYF
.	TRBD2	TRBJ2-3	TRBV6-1	TGTGCCAGCAGTGAAGCGTTACTAGCGGGGGCTAGCACAGATACGCAGTATTTT	CASSEALLAGASTDTQYF